The 18 T cell receptor beta chains below come from one sample, sequenced in a study of metastatic and nonmetastatic thyroid tumors. TCRdb re-analyzed the PCR reads through MiXCR. The sample includes some 28,000 clones, more than 20% of them seen just once. All patients reached thyroid surgery having received no treatment beforehand. Sequences were obtained from blood. The receptors here all came from a female donor with papillary thyroid cancer or a benign thyroid nodule (not recorded which). Some clones in this sample may be carry-over from other donors' samples.

In regard to this clone: The CDR3 carries no conserved terminal phenylalanine or tryptophan, so it likely arises from a read error. This chain joins TRBV19 and TRBJ2-7, with 7 nucleotides matching TRBD2. With 3 bases clipped from V and 0 bases from J, the junction kept 8 bases outside the gene matches. Germline loops: CDR1 LNHDA, CDR2 SQIVND (reference sequence). The CDR3 sequence is 16 residues long. The CDR3 spells CASSIGLAESSYEQYL. The CDR3 nucleotides are TGTGCCAGTAGTATTGGGCTAGCGGAAAGCTCCTACGAGCAGTACCTC.

This chain joins TRBV20-1 and TRBJ1-5; D unclear. The CDR3 sequence is 13 residues long. From germline, CDR1 is DFQATT and CDR2 SNEGSKA (reference sequence). V was trimmed by 5 bases and J by 2 bases, leaving 10 bases between them. This CDR3 is CSAAVLGNQPQHF. CDR3 nucleotide sequence: TGCAGTGCTGCTGTCCTGGGCAATCAGCCCCAGCATTTT.

A few counts support this clone. Possible read error: a much larger clone is one base away. At the DNA level, this CDR3 is encoded by other sequences in the same sample as well. This sequence joins TRBV18 and TRBJ2-2; D is possibly TRBD2 (6 bases). The CDR3 consists of 14 residues. The germline gives CDR1 KGHSH, CDR2 LQKENI. CDR3 amino acids: CASSPLVVGGELFF. Here the CDR3 DNA reads TGTGCCAGCTCACCACTCGTTGTTGGCGGGGAGTTGTTTTTT.

This clone was counted a few times. V usage is TRBV30 and J usage is TRBJ1-5; possibly TRBD1 for D (6 bases). CDR1 and CDR2 (germline): GTSNPN, SVGIG (reference sequence). The CDR3 length is 14 residues. V was pared by 0 bases and J by 1 base, with 7 bases between. CDR3 region: CAWSVGQSNQPQHF. The CDR3 nucleotides read TGTGCCTGGAGTGTAGGACAGAGCAATCAGCCCCAGCATTTT.

This clone has at least ten counts. The V and J genes are TRBV28 and TRBJ1-4; no reliable D call. The V end lost 7 bases, the J end lost 5 bases, and 14 bases lay between the germline ends. This CDR3 contains 14 residues. Germline loops: CDR1 MDHEN, CDR2 SYDVKM. As DNA, the CDR3 is TGTGCCAGCATCGCAGGTGGAACGAATGAAAAACTGTTTTTT. It encodes CASIAGGTNEKLFF.

This clone has at least ten counts. The chain links TRBV20-1 to TRBJ1-4; D is perhaps TRBD1 (6 bases). CDR3 length equals 12 residues. Deletions cut 5 bases from V and 5 bases from J, with 9 bases between. CDR1 DFQATT and CDR2 SNEGSKA come from the germline V gene (reference sequence). CDR3 sequence reads: CSAADRNEKLFF. The CDR3 DNA is TGCAGTGCTGCAGACAGGAATGAAAAACTGTTTTTT.

Remarks on this clone: At one of its ends the junction is not consistent with the germline gene, which may arise from a read error. J is TRBJ2-3 and V is TRBV20-1; tentatively, D is TRBD2 (5 bases). Germline CDR1 DFQATT, CDR2 SNEGSKA (reference sequence). This CDR3 is built from 14 residues. Here the CDR3 reads CGARVTIGTDTQYF. Written as DNA, the CDR3 is TGCGGTGCTCGAGTGACTATCGGAACAGATACGCAGTATTTT.

This clone was found many times. The CDR3 nucleotides are TGCGCCAGCTCGGACTTCGGGGGAGGCGAAACCTACAATGAGCAGTTCTTC. Its protein is CASSDFGGGETYNEQFF. The J gene is TRBJ2-1, the V gene TRBV10-1, with a tentative D call TRBD2 (6 bases). CDR1 is WNHNN, CDR2 SYGVQD, per germline (reference sequence). V gave up 8 bases and J gave up 2 bases, with 22 bases separating them. The CDR3 loop spans 17 amino acids.

This clone was observed many times. V gene TRBV20-1 combines with J gene TRBJ2-1; 10 bases are shared with TRBD1. The V gene's germline CDR1 is DFQATT and CDR2 SNEGSKA (reference sequence). The CDR3 runs 15 residues. V shed 6 bases, J shed 3 bases, and the junction held 8 bases outside the gene matches. CDR3 amino acids: CSANPRDRGYNEQFF. Here the CDR3 DNA reads TGCAGTGCGAACCCCAGGGACAGGGGCTACAATGAGCAGTTCTTC.

This clone was observed many times. The chain employs TRBV3-1 and TRBJ1-2; TRBD1 matches at 9 bases. The germline V gene has CDR1 LGHDT and CDR2 YNNKEL (reference sequence). CDR3 size: 15 residues. V was pared by 4 bases and J by 5 bases, with 8 bases of the junction left unmatched. The DNA for the CDR3 is TGTGCCAGCAGCCTTTCTGCCGGGACAGGGTATGGCTACACCTTC. Its translation: CASSLSAGTGYGYTF.

Sample share makes this clone medium-sized. The V call is TRBV12-3 or TRBV12-4, the J call TRBJ1-2, with D hard to call. This CDR3 comprises 11 residues. V was shortened by 1 base and J by 7 bases, with 4 bases between the two germline ends. The CDR3 here is CASSLGSGYTF. CDR3 DNA sequence: TGTGCCAGCAGTTTAGGTAGTGGCTACACCTTC.

In this sample, this clone turned up many times. The chain is built from TRBV5-8 and TRBJ2-7; TRBD2 matches at 8 bases. The germline V gene encodes CDR1 SGHTS and CDR2 YDEGEE. The trim removed 4 bases at V and 5 bases at J, leaving 5 bases unmatched. This CDR3 spans 13 amino acids. CDR3 region: CASSARAGDEQYF. The CDR3, as DNA: TGTGCCAGCAGCGCCAGAGCGGGAGACGAGCAGTACTTC.

This clone was picked up many times. The chain has TRBV19 and TRBJ1-1, with TRBD1 matching over 9 bases. The germline CDR1 and CDR2 sequences are LNHDA and SQIVND (reference sequence). This CDR3 region has 17 residues. V trimming: 7 bases; J trimming: 0 bases; junction bases outside the gene matches: 12. For the CDR3, the DNA is TGTGCCAGTAACACTTTGGACAGGGGTGGAATGAACACTGAAGCTTTCTTT. Protein: CASNTLDRGGMNTEAFF.

This clone showed up many times. V gene TRBV7-2 combines with J gene TRBJ1-6, with 8 bases aligning to TRBD1. CDR1 and CDR2 from the germline V gene are SGHTA and FQGNSA. The V and J ends lost 5 bases and 7 bases, in that order; junction bases with no gene match: 10. The CDR3 runs 16 residues. The CDR3 DNA reads as TGTGCCAGCAGCCAAAGGACAGGGCGACAAAATTCACCCCTCCACTTT. It codes for CASSQRTGRQNSPLHF.

This clone was seen a single time. Here the CDR3 omits its conserved ending phenylalanine or tryptophan, so a read error is the likely source. V and J are TRBV5-4 and TRBJ2-7; D perhaps matches TRBD2 (6 bases). The CDR3 has 17 amino acids. Looked up from germline, CDR1 is SGHNT and CDR2 is YYREEE (reference sequence). Trimming cost V 0 bases and J 1 base, with 17 bases left between them. CDR3 DNA: TGTGCCAGCAGCTTGGCCCTCTCCGGGACTCTTTCCTACGAGCAGTACTTG. It translates to CASSLALSGTLSYEQYL.

V usage is TRBV27 and J usage is TRBJ1-2; the D gene is possibly TRBD1 (6 bases). This CDR3 is built from 12 residues. The V and J ends lost 5 bases and 7 bases respectively, with 11 bases between them. The germline V gene encodes CDR1 MNHEY and CDR2 SMNVEV (reference sequence). CDR3: CASSTTGSGYTF. The CDR3 coding sequence is TGTGCCAGCAGTACCACAGGGTCTGGCTACACCTTC.

The sample holds many counts of this clone. This may stem from a read error, because a much larger clone lies one nucleotide away. This chain links TRBV12-3 or TRBV12-4 with TRBJ1-3; possible D gene TRBD1, 5 bases. The germline V and J ends were trimmed by 8 bases and 0 bases, with 14 bases remaining between them. The CDR3 has 15 amino acids. The CDR3: CASGYRLSSGNTIYF. CDR3 coding DNA: TGTGCCAGCGGTTACAGGCTAAGCTCTGGAAACACCATATATTTT.

CDR3 sequence reads: CASSNWDRGNYEQYF. CDR3 coding DNA: TGTGCCAGCAGCAACTGGGACAGGGGGAACTACGAGCAGTACTTC. The genes are TRBV7-2 and TRBJ2-7; 11 nucleotides line up with TRBD1. Germline V lookup: CDR1 SGHTA, CDR2 FQGNSA. Losses at the gene ends were 5 bases for V and 3 bases for J; bases not matched to a gene: 6. The CDR3 length is 15 residues. The whole variable domain, remainder taken from reference TRBV7-2 and TRBJ2-7, is GAGVSQSPSNKVTEKGKDVELRCDPISGHTALYWYRQSLGQGLEFLIYFQGNSAPDKSGLPSDRFSAERTGGSVSTLTIQRTQQEDSAVYLCASSNWDRGNYEQYFGPGTRLTVT.